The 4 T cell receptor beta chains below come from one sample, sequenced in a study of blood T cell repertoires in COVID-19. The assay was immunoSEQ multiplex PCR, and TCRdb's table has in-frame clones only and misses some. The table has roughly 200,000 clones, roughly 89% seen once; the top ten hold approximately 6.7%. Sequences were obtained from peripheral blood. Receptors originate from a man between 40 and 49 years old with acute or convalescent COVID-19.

This CDR3 is CASSELQGPYEQYF. The CDR3 nucleotides are TGTGCCAGCAGTGAATTGCAGGGCCCCTACGAGCAGTACTTC. This rearrangement joins TRBV6-1 to TRBJ2-7; tentative D call: TRBD1 (5 bases). V lost 2 bases, J lost 2 bases, and 10 bases lay in between. The CDR3 loop spans 14 amino acids. The germline gives CDR1 MNHNS, CDR2 SASEGT.

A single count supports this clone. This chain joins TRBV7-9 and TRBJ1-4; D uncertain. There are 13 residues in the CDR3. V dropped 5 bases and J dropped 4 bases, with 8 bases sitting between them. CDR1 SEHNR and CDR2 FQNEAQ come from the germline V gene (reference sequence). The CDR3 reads CASSLQDNEKLFF. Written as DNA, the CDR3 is TGTGCCAGCAGCCTTCAGGATAATGAAAAACTGTTTTTT.

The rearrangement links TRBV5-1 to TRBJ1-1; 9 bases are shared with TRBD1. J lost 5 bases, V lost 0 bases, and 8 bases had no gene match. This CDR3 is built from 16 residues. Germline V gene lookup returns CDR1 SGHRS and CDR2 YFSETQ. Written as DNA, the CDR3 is TGCGCCAGCAGCTTGGCCAATGGACAGGGGAAAACTGAAGCTTTCTTT. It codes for CASSLANGQGKTEAFF.

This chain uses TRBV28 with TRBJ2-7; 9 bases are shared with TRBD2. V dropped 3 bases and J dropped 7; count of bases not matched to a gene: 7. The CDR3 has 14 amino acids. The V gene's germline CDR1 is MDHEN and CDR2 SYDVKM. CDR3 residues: CASSFARGGYEQYF. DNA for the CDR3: TGTGCCAGCAGTTTTGCGCGGGGGGGCTATGAGCAGTACTTC.